The 21 T cell receptor beta chains listed next were all sequenced from one sample in a study of T cell clonality in common variable immunodeficiency. The repertoire was sequenced with immunoSEQ multiplex PCR; TCRdb's copy has only in-frame clones and lacks some. The specimen has some 64,000 clones, none found just once. The sequenced material came from peripheral blood mononuclear cells. The receptors come from a person between 18 and 69 years old in good health.

This clone was seen many times. Read sequence stops 3 residues before the CDR3 end, and the germline J gene provides the missing end. The J gene is TRBJ1-1, the V gene TRBV12-3 or TRBV12-4, with a weak D call TRBD1 (6 bases). This CDR3 is 14 amino acids long. V was trimmed by 2 bases and J by 5 bases, leaving 12 bases between them. The part of the CDR3 DNA that was read is TGTGCCAGCAGTTTATCTACAGGGTCGACTGAA. Residues: CASSLSTGSTE. The complete CDR3 reads CASSLSTGSTEAFF.

This clone was counted many times. The read ends 3 residues before the CDR3 terminus; that terminus is restored from the germline J gene. V is TRBV20-1 and J is TRBJ2-1; perhaps TRBD1 as D (6 bases). CDR3 size: 13 residues. Between the trimmed V and J ends, which lost 3 bases and 7 bases, there was a span of 13 bases. Per the germline V gene, CDR1 is DFQATT and CDR2 is SNEGSKA (reference sequence). CDR3 DNA (partial): TGCAGTGCTAGTTTTCTAAGGGGGAATGAG. It encodes CSASFLRGNE. The whole CDR3 sequence is CSASFLRGNEQFF.

Points on this clone: The read terminates 3 residues before the CDR3 end, so the remaining end is supplied by the germline J gene. V gene TRBV20-1 combines with J gene TRBJ2-7, with 12 bases aligning to TRBD2. Germline loops: CDR1 DFQATT, CDR2 SNEGSKA (reference sequence). The CDR3 covers 14 residues. Unmatched junction bases numbered 6, after V lost 6 bases and J lost 3 bases. The sequenced CDR3 bases are TGCAGTGCACCCGGACTAGCGGGAATCTACGAG. This codes for CSAPGLAGIYE. The entire CDR3 protein is CSAPGLAGIYEQYF.

This clone has a count of ten or more. The CDR3 end lies 3 residues beyond the end of the read and is filled in from the germline J gene. The chain uses TRBV5-1 and TRBJ1-1; 9 positions match TRBD1. Germline V lookup: CDR1 SGHRS, CDR2 YFSETQ. V lost 3 bases and J lost 4; bases outside the gene matches: 10. This CDR3 region has 16 residues. CDR3 DNA, as far as it was read: TGCGCCAGCAGCTCAATTACAGGGGGCTCGAGCACTGAA. This encodes CASSSITGGSSTE. Given in full, the CDR3 is CASSSITGGSSTEAFF.

This clone was counted many times. With the read ending 3 residues before the CDR3 end, the germline J gene is used to fill in that end. The chain links TRBV5-1 to TRBJ2-1; 9 bases match TRBD1. J gave up 4 bases and V 3 bases, and 8 bases lay outside the gene matches. The CDR3 loop spans 16 amino acids. The V gene's germline CDR1 is SGHRS and CDR2 YFSETQ. The CDR3: CASSSRRTGDYNEQFF. The sequenced CDR3 bases are TGCGCCAGCAGCTCCCGGCGGACAGGGGATTACAATGAG.

This clone was detected ten times or more. The missing CDR3 end, 3 residues past where the read stops, is filled in from the germline J gene. The chain has TRBV7-8 and TRBJ1-6; tentative D call: TRBD1 (5 bases). Trimming took off 2 bases at V and 7 bases at J, with 15 bases between the two ends. There are 16 residues in the CDR3. CDR1 is SGHVS and CDR2 is FQNEAQ in the germline V gene. The chain's CDR3 is CASSLMGTRGNSPLHF. The DNA read from the CDR3 is TGTGCCAGCAGCTTAATGGGGACTCGGGGCAATTCACCC.

This clone was counted ten times or more. The read gets to within 3 residues of the CDR3 end, and the germline J gene fills in the rest. The rearrangement joins TRBV7-3 to TRBJ2-3; TRBD1 aligns across 9 bases. The length of the CDR3 is 16 residues. CDR1 and CDR2 (germline): SGHTA, FQGTGA. After removal of 3 bases from V and 3 bases from J, the junction contained 7 bases not matched to a gene. The sequenced CDR3 bases are TGTGCCAGCAGCTTCTCGGGACAGGGCTCGACAGATACG. It codes for CASSFSGQGSTDT. The CDR3 in full is CASSFSGQGSTDTQYF.

With regard to this clone: The CDR3 is cut off 3 residues early in the read; its end comes from the germline J gene. The rearrangement uses TRBV19 and TRBJ1-5, with 7 bases that match TRBD1. The CDR3 loop spans 14 amino acids. Trimming cost V 11 bases and J 2 bases; bases outside gene matches: 9. Germline CDR1 LNHDA, CDR2 SQIVND (reference sequence). CDR3 bases read: TGTGCCTGTACGAGACAGGGAGGCAATCAGCCC. Translating gives CACTRQGGNQP. The entire CDR3 is CACTRQGGNQPQHF.

This clone was seen ten or more times. The read comes to an end 3 residues before the CDR3 does, leaving the germline J gene to fill in the end. This chain uses TRBV10-2 with TRBJ1-3; the D gene is possibly TRBD1 (5 bases). The CDR3 loop spans 13 amino acids. The germline gives CDR1 WSHSY, CDR2 SAAADI. V gave up 7 bases and J gave up 4 bases, with 11 bases separating them. The CDR3 here is CASTMTDGNTIYF. The sequenced part of the CDR3 DNA is TGCGCCAGCACAATGACAGACGGAAACACC.

This clone appeared many times. The CDR3 goes on 3 residues after the read ends, and that part is filled in from the germline J gene. V gene TRBV10-3 combines with J gene TRBJ1-5, with D perhaps TRBD1 (5 bases). V lost 2 bases to trimming and J lost 0 bases, with 8 bases between them. Per germline, CDR1 ENHRY and CDR2 SYGVKD. CDR3 length: 15 amino acids. CDR3 sequence: CAISEGTYSNQPQHF. The sequenced CDR3 bases are TGTGCCATCAGTGAGGGGACTTATAGCAATCAGCCC.

This clone was seen ten or more times. The DNA ends 3 residues before the CDR3 does, and the rest of the CDR3 is filled in from the germline J gene. The chain uses TRBV6-1 and TRBJ2-7; the D gene is possibly TRBD2 (6 bases). CDR3 size: 13 residues. V lost 4 bases and J lost 4, with 11 bases in between. Germline V gene lookup returns CDR1 MNHNS and CDR2 SASEGT. Partial CDR3 DNA: TGTGCCAGCAGTGGGACGGGGGTGTACGAG. Amino acids: CASSGTGVYE. The whole CDR3 reads CASSGTGVYEQYF.

This clone came up many times. The sequenced CDR3 bases are TGTGCCAGTAAGTTAGGGGACAGCTACAACTATGGC. Its protein product is CASKLGDSYNYG. The whole CDR3 is CASKLGDSYNYGYTF. This chain connects TRBV19 to TRBJ1-2; 7 nucleotides align to TRBD1. The read is 3 residues too short to cover the CDR3 end, so that end is filled in from the germline J gene. This CDR3 has 15 amino acids. J gave up 2 bases and V 7 bases, and 10 bases lay outside the gene matches. The V gene's germline CDR1 is LNHDA and CDR2 SQIVND (reference sequence).

This clone was observed many times. The read finishes 3 residues shy of the CDR3 end, and the germline J gene is used to complete it. The chain has TRBV28 and TRBJ2-3; 12 nucleotides agree with TRBD2. V shed 0 bases and J 1 base; nucleotides not matched to a gene: 2. Germline CDR1 and CDR2: MDHEN and SYDVKM. The CDR3 extends over 17 amino acids. CDR3 bases read: TGTGCCAGCAGTTTATGGCCTAGCGGGAGGGGCACAGATACG. This sequence encodes CASSLWPSGRGTDT. The whole CDR3 reads CASSLWPSGRGTDTQYF.

This clone was seen repeatedly, ten times or more. With the read ending 3 residues before the CDR3 end, the germline J gene is used to fill in that end. This chain joins TRBV15 and TRBJ1-2; tentative D call: TRBD1 (5 bases). The germline V gene has CDR1 LNHNV and CDR2 YYDKDF (reference sequence). V was cut by 4 bases and J by 3 bases, with 15 bases left in between. There are 15 residues in the CDR3. The CDR3 protein is CATSTYGARDYGYTF. The DNA read from the CDR3 is TGTGCCACCAGCACCTATGGGGCCAGGGACTATGGC.

This clone was detected only a few times. The read halts 3 residues ahead of the CDR3 end, with the missing end drawn from the germline J gene. The J gene is TRBJ2-7, the V gene TRBV4-2; 10 bases line up with TRBD2. V lost 2 bases to trimming and J lost 2 bases; unmatched junction nucleotides: 3. Germline CDR1 LGHNA, CDR2 YNFKEQ. The CDR3 totals 15 residues. Here the CDR3 reads CASSQRTSGTYEQYF. The sequenced CDR3 bases are TGTGCCAGCAGCCAAAGGACTAGCGGAACCTACGAG.

This clone was seen ten or more times. The CDR3 end lies 3 residues beyond the end of the read and is filled in from the germline J gene. The J gene is TRBJ1-2, the V gene TRBV5-1; D perhaps matches TRBD1 (6 bases). The V gene's germline CDR1 is SGHRS and CDR2 YFSETQ. The CDR3 consists of 16 residues. Trimming took 2 bases from V and 5 from J, leaving 19 bases between them. CDR3 region: CASSFSQTGPGYGYTF. CDR3 DNA, as far as it was read: TGCGCCAGCAGCTTCTCCCAAACAGGGCCCGGTTATGGC.

This clone occurred many times. The CDR3 goes on 3 residues after the read ends, and that part is filled in from the germline J gene. The chain joins TRBV19 to TRBJ2-1, with a tentative D call TRBD2 (6 bases). Per germline, CDR1 LNHDA and CDR2 SQIVND (reference sequence). The germline V and J ends were trimmed by 4 bases and 8 bases, with 6 bases remaining between them. The CDR3 consists of 11 residues. CDR3 DNA (partial): TGTGCCAGTAGTACTAGCGATGAG. This codes for CASSTSDE. The full CDR3 is CASSTSDEQFF. Variable domain in full (rest from reference TRBV19 and TRBJ2-1): DGGITQSPKYLFRKEGQNVTLSCEQNLNHDAMYWYRQDPGQGLRLIYYSQIVNDFQKGDIAEGYSVSREKKESFPLTVTSAQKNPTAFYLCASSTSDEQFFGPGTRLTVL.

This clone was found many times. The read gets to within 3 residues of the CDR3 end, and the germline J gene fills in the rest. This rearrangement joins TRBV5-1 to TRBJ2-2, with a weak D call TRBD1 (6 bases). Trimming removed 2 bases from V and 2 bases from J, with 16 bases in between. CDR3 length: 17 amino acids. From germline, CDR1 is SGHRS and CDR2 YFSETQ. This chain's CDR3 is CASSFYHEQGNTGELFF. CDR3 DNA, as far as it was read: TGCGCCAGCAGCTTCTACCACGAACAGGGCAACACCGGGGAG. Full variable domain (rest looked up from reference TRBV5-1 and TRBJ2-2): KAGVTQTPRYLIKTRGQQVTLSCSPISGHRSVSWYQQTPGQGLQFLFEYFSETQRNKGNFPGRFSGRQFSNSRSEMNVSTLELGDSALYLCASSFYHEQGNTGELFFGEGSRLTVL.

This clone was seen at least ten times. The sequence runs out 3 residues before the end of the CDR3; the remainder is reconstructed from the germline J gene. This rearrangement joins TRBV5-1 to TRBJ1-5; TRBD1 is a possible D gene (5 bases). CDR3 length equals 13 residues. Germline V gene data show CDR1 as SGHRS and CDR2 as YFSETQ. The V gene lost 4 bases and the J gene lost 5 bases, with 10 bases spanning the gap. The CDR3 bases that were read are TGCGCCAGCAGCGTGGGGGGGGATCAGCCC. It is translated as CASSVGGDQP. The whole CDR3 reads CASSVGGDQPQHF.

Ten or more counts support this clone. The read comes to an end 3 residues before the CDR3 does, leaving the germline J gene to fill in the end. The chain carries TRBV13 and TRBJ2-2; 7 bases are a match to TRBD1. Germline CDR1 and CDR2: PRHDT and FYEKMQ (reference sequence). V lost 0 bases to trimming and J lost 3 bases; unmatched junction nucleotides: 1. There are 15 residues in the CDR3. This chain's CDR3 is CASSLGQGYTGELFF. CDR3 bases read: TGTGCCAGCAGCTTAGGACAGGGGTACACCGGGGAG.

On this clone: The CDR3 extends 3 residues past the end of the read, so its final part is completed from the germline J gene. The V and J genes are TRBV5-1 and TRBJ2-5; maybe TRBD2 (6 bases). V dropped 5 bases and J dropped 3 bases, with 14 bases sitting between them. Germline V gene lookup returns CDR1 SGHRS and CDR2 YFSETQ. This CDR3 contains 14 residues. CDR3 bases read: TGCGCCAGCAGTTACGACTGGACTAAAGAGACC. It codes for CASSYDWTKET. The full CDR3 sequence reads CASSYDWTKETQYF.